The rows below give T cell receptor beta chains drawn from one sample of a study of T cell responses to AZD1222 COVID-19 vaccine. Sequencing used immunoSEQ multiplex PCR; TCRdb keeps in-frame clones, though not all of them. Of more than 140,000 clones in the sample, around 88% are singletons; the top ten hold roughly 2%. Material: peripheral blood, obtained on day 0 of AZD1222 vaccination. All receptors come from an adult in good health. CDR3s include the opening cysteine and the closing phenylalanine or tryptophan. The D gene is left open where the match is weak. For some rows the clone size is stated as once, few or many, or as a class when expanded; others skip it.

J: TRBJ1-5
V: TRBV19
D: TRBD1
size: .
CDR3: CASRPDRGPYQPQHF
DNA: TGTGCCAGTAGACCGGACAGGGGGCCATATCAGCCCCAGCATTTT

J: TRBJ1-1
V: TRBV27
D: .
size: .
CDR3: CASSPWGGRNTEAFF
DNA: TGTGCCAGCAGCCCCTGGGGGGGGAGGAACACTGAAGCTTTCTTT

J: TRBJ2-1
V: TRBV5-1
D: .
size: .
CDR3: CASSLSQGLRNEQFF
DNA: TGCGCCAGCAGCTTGAGTCAGGGCCTTCGGAATGAGCAGTTCTTC

J: TRBJ2-3
V: TRBV28
D: .
size: .
CDR3: CASSLVAGGPSTDTQYF
DNA: TGTGCCAGCAGTTTAGTCGCTGGCGGCCCGAGCACAGATACGCAGTATTTT

J: TRBJ2-7
V: TRBV7-3
D: .
size: .
CDR3: CASSASGEHEQYF
DNA: TGTGCCAGCAGCGCGTCGGGGGAGCACGAGCAGTACTTC

J: TRBJ2-1
V: TRBV7-6
D: TRBD2
size: .
CDR3: CASSPYSGSGNEQFF
DNA: TGTGCCAGCAGCCCCTATAGCGGGAGCGGGAATGAGCAGTTCTTC

J: TRBJ2-7
V: TRBV7-7
D: TRBD1
size: .
CDR3: CASSQDRVHEQYF
DNA: TGTGCTAGCAGTCAGGACAGGGTCCACGAGCAGTACTTC

J: TRBJ1-3
V: TRBV2
D: TRBD1
size: once
CDR3: CASGRDRGNTIYF
DNA: TGTGCCAGCGGTAGGGACAGGGGGAACACCATATATTTT

J: TRBJ1-2
V: TRBV7-8
D: TRBD1
size: .
CDR3: CASSLAGGAHGYTF
DNA: TGTGCCAGCAGCTTAGCAGGGGGCGCACATGGCTACACCTTC

J: TRBJ1-2
V: TRBV3-1/TRBV3-2
D: .
size: .
CDR3: CASSQDLGGHYGYTF
DNA: TGTGCCAGCAGCCAAGATCTAGGGGGACACTATGGCTACACCTTC

J: TRBJ1-5
V: TRBV19
D: TRBD1
size: .
CDR3: CASSIRGQASKPQHF
DNA: TGTGCCAGTAGCATCCGAGGACAGGCAAGTAAGCCCCAGCATTTT

J: TRBJ2-1
V: TRBV5-4
D: .
size: .
CDR3: CASSSEPSYNEQFF
DNA: TGTGCCAGCAGCTCGGAGCCCTCCTACAATGAGCAGTTCTTC

J: TRBJ1-4
V: TRBV7-2
D: TRBD1
size: .
CDR3: CASSNRLGTGSEKLFF
DNA: TGTGCCAGCAGCAACCGCCTCGGGACAGGGAGTGAAAAACTGTTTTTT

J: TRBJ2-7
V: TRBV11-3
D: TRBD1
size: .
CDR3: CASSLGTGSYEQYF
DNA: TGTGCCAGCAGCCTCGGGACAGGGAGCTACGAGCAGTACTTC

J: TRBJ1-3
V: TRBV3-1/TRBV3-2
D: .
size: .
CDR3: CASSPSSASGNTIYF
DNA: TGTGCCAGCAGCCCCTCGTCTGCTTCTGGAAACACCATATATTTT

J: TRBJ2-1
V: TRBV5-4
D: .
size: .
CDR3: CASSYKRERSSYNEQFF
DNA: TGTGCCAGCAGCTACAAGCGTGAGCGGAGCTCCTACAATGAGCAGTTCTTC

J: TRBJ2-7
V: TRBV5-6
D: .
size: .
CDR3: CASSWGAHYEQYF
DNA: TGTGCCAGCAGCTGGGGGGCACACTACGAGCAGTACTTC

J: TRBJ1-3
V: TRBV19
D: .
size: .
CDR3: CASSIVKSGNTIYF
DNA: TGTGCCAGTAGTATCGTCAAATCTGGAAACACCATATATTTT

J: TRBJ2-1
V: TRBV3-1/TRBV3-2
D: TRBD2
size: .
CDR3: CASSLTSGYHNEQFF
DNA: TGTGCCAGCAGCCTGACTAGCGGGTACCACAATGAGCAGTTCTTC

J: TRBJ1-5
V: TRBV13
D: TRBD1
size: few
CDR3: CASSLQQGNQPQHF
DNA: TGTGCCAGCAGCCTACAACAGGGGAATCAGCCCCAGCATTTT